This T cell receptor beta chain was recovered during a study of T-cell memory formation after mild COVID-19. Study-wide points: Several responding clones turned up in pre-infection memory, indicating that cross-reactive memory may have taken part. Clones that shrank (day 15 to 85) were balanced CD4/CD8, whereas later expanders leaned CD4+.

On this clonotype: Its cognate antigen is unknown.

TCRdb re-derived calls from the 5' RACE reads in MiXCR, one entry per CDR3 protein. The data contain under 600,000 distinct CDR3 sequences, about 22% of them seen just once; the ten biggest clones take up 8.4%. Sequencing was performed on PBMCs or a T cell subset sorted from them (not recorded which). This sequence was found in an adult woman who had mild COVID-19 (a few samples of this study predate the infection). Cell type and time point are not known.

CDR3: CASSLGRPGELFF. The CDR3 nucleotides are TGTGCCAGCAGCTTAGGGCGCCCCGGGGAGCTGTTTTTT. This chain links TRBV7-9 with TRBJ2-2; D ambiguous. CDR3 length equals 13 residues. Germline V lookup: CDR1 SEHNR, CDR2 FQNEAQ (reference sequence). Between the trimmed V and J ends, which lost 1 base and 6 bases, there was a span of 6 bases.